These 7 T cell receptor beta chains were all obtained from the same sample, sequenced in a study of blood T cell repertoires in COVID-19. Generated by immunoSEQ multiplex PCR, the TCRdb table keeps only in-frame clones and is missing some. The sample consists of more than 110,000 clones, 80% to 85% of them appearing once. Sequences were obtained from peripheral blood. The receptors originated from an elderly woman with acute or convalescent COVID-19.

The chain recombines TRBV27 with TRBJ2-4, with D possibly matching TRBD2 (6 bases). The germline V gene encodes CDR1 MNHEY and CDR2 SMNVEV (reference sequence). Trimming cost V 6 bases and J 0 bases, with 21 bases left between them. This CDR3 has 18 amino acids. This CDR3 reads CASRRGSHPLLAKNIQYF. The CDR3 DNA is TGTGCCAGCAGGCGGGGTAGTCACCCCCTGCTAGCCAAAAACATTCAGTACTTC.

Written as DNA, the CDR3 is TGTGCCAGCAGTCTTCTCGGACTAGCGGGGGGCCTCAACACAGATACGCAGTATTTT. Protein product: CASSLLGLAGGLNTDTQYF. The V and J genes are TRBV28 and TRBJ2-3; 14 nucleotides align to TRBD2. J was trimmed by 2 bases and V by 5 bases; bases with no gene match: 12. Germline CDR1 reads MDHEN; CDR2 reads SYDVKM. CDR3 length equals 19 residues. The variable domain in full, completed from reference TRBV28 and TRBJ2-3, reads DVKVTQSSRYLVKRTGEKVFLECVQDMDHENMFWYRQDPGLGLRLIYFSYDVKMKEKGDIPEGYSVSREKKERFSLILESASTNQTSMYLCASSLLGLAGGLNTDTQYFGPGTRLTVL.

The J gene is TRBJ1-1, the V gene TRBV5-1; TRBD1 agrees at 7 bases. V trimming: 5 bases; J trimming: 0 bases; junction bases outside the gene matches: 10. Germline V CDR1 and CDR2: SGHRS, YFSETQ. The CDR3 covers 16 residues. CDR3 DNA sequence: TGCGCCAGCAGGATGCTCCGGGACAGCATGAACACTGAAGCTTTCTTT. The encoded protein is CASRMLRDSMNTEAFF.

The CDR3 nucleotides are TGCAGTGCTAGTAGCGGGTCCGGGGTGGGGTACTTC. Residues: CSASSGSGVGYF. The chain carries TRBV20-1 and TRBJ2-7; 7 positions agree with TRBD2. CDR3 length equals 12 residues. CDR1 and CDR2 (germline): DFQATT, SNEGSKA (reference sequence). With 3 bases clipped from V and 12 bases from J, the junction kept 11 bases outside the gene matches.

The chain couples TRBV6-2 or TRBV6-3 to TRBJ2-7; a weak D match, TRBD2 (6 bases). Trimming removed 4 bases at V and 4 bases at J, with 14 bases between. Germline values: CDR1 MNHEY, CDR2 SVGEGT. The CDR3 is made up of 14 amino acids. CDR3 nucleotide sequence: TGTGCCAGCAGTTTTGAGCGGAGGGGTTACGAGCAGTACTTC. Its protein is CASSFERRGYEQYF.

To note about this clone: Within the sample, other DNA sequences also encode this same CDR3. The gene calls are TRBV7-9 and TRBJ2-7, with D perhaps TRBD2 (5 bases). Trimming removed 1 base at V and 4 bases at J, with 11 bases between. Germline V gene lookup returns CDR1 SEHNR and CDR2 FQNEAQ (reference sequence). The CDR3 totals 14 residues. CDR3 loop: CASSLGAGGYEQYF. CDR3 nucleotide sequence: TGTGCCAGCAGCTTAGGGGCCGGAGGTTACGAGCAGTACTTC.

The chain employs TRBV7-2 and TRBJ2-7; D unclear. The CDR3 consists of 14 residues. In germline, CDR1 is SGHTA, CDR2 FQGNSA. The germline V and J ends were trimmed by 7 bases and 3 bases, with 16 bases remaining between them. The CDR3 DNA reads TGTGCCAGCACCTCCCCCGACATTCACTACGAGCAGTACTTC. It encodes CASTSPDIHYEQYF.